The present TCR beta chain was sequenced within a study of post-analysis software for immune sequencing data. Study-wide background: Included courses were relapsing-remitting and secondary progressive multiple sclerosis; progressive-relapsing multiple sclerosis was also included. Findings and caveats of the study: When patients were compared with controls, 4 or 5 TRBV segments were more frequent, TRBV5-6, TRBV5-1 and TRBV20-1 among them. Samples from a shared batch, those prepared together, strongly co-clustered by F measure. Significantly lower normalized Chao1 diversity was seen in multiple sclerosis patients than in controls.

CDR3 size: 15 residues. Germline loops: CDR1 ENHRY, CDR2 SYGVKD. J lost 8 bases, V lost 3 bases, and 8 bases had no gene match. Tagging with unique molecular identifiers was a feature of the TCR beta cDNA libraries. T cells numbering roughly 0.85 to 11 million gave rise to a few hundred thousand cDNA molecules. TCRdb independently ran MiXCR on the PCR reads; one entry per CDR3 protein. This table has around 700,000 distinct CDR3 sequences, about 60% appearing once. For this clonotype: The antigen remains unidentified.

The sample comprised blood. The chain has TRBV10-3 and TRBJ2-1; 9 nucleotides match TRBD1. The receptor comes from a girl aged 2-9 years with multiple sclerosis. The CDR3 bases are TGTGCCATCAGTGATCTAGGACAGGGGAGGGATGAGCAGTTCTTC. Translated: CAISDLGQGRDEQFF.